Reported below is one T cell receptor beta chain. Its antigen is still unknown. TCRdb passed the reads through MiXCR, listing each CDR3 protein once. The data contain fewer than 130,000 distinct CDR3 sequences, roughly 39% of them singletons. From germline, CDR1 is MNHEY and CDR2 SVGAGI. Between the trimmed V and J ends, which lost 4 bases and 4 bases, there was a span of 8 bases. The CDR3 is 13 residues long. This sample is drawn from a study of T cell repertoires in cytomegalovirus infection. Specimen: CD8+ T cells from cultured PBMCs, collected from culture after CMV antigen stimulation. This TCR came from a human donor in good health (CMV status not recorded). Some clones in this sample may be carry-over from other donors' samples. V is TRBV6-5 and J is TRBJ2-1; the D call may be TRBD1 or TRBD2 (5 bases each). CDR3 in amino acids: CASSWGPYNEQFF. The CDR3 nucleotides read TGTGCCAGCAGTTGGGGACCGTACAATGAGCAGTTCTTC.